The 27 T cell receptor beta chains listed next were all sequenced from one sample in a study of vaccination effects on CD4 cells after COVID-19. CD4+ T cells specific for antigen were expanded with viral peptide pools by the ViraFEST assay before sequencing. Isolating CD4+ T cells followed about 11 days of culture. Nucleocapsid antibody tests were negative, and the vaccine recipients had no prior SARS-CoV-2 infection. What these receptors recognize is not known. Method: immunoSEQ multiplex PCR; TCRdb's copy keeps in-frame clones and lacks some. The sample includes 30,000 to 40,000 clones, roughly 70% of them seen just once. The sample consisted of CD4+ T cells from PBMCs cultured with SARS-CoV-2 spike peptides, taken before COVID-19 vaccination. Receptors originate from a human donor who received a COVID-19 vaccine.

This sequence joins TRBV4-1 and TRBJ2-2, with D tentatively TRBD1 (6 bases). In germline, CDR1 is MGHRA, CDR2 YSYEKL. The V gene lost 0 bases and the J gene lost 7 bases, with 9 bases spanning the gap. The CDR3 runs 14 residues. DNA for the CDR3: TGCGCCAGCAGCCAAGACCCGACAGGCGGGGAGCTGTTTTTT. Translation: CASSQDPTGGELFF.

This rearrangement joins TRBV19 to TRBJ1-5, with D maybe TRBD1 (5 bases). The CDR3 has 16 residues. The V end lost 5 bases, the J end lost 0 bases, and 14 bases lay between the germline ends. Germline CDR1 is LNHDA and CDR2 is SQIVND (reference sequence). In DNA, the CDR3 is TGTGCCAGTAGTGCCCCGATGGGGGGTAGCAATCAGCCCCAGCATTTT. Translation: CASSAPMGGSNQPQHF.

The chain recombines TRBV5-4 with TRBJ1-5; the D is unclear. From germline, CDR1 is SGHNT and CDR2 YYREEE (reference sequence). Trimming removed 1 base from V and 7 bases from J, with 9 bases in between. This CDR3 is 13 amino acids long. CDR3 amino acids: CASSLHGNQPQHF. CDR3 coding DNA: TGTGCCAGCAGCTTGCACGGTAACCAGCCCCAGCATTTT.

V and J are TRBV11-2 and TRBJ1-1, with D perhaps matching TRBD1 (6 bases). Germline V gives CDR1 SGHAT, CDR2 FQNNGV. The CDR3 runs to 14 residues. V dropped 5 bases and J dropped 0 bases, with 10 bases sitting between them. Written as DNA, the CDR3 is TGTGCCAGCAGCAGGGGGGGCTTGAACACTGAAGCTTTCTTT. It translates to CASSRGGLNTEAFF.

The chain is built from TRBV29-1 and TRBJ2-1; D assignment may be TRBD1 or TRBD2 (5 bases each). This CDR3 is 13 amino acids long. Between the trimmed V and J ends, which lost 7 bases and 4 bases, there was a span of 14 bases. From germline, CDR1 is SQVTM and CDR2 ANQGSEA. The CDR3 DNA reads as TGCAGCGCCGACCGGGACGGGTACAATGAGCAGTTCTTC. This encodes CSADRDGYNEQFF.

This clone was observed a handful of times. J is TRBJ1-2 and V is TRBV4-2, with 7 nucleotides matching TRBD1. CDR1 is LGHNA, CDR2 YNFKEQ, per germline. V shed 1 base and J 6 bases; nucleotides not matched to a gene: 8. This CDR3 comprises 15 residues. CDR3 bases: TGTGCCAGCAGCCAAGTCTACAGGGGTGAAGATGGCTACACCTTC. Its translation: CASSQVYRGEDGYTF.

Here the CDR3 reads CASSLITSGTNEQFF. The CDR3 DNA sequence: TGCGCCAGCAGCTTGATTACTAGCGGGACCAATGAGCAGTTCTTC. The chain is built from TRBV5-1 and TRBJ2-1, with TRBD2 matching 10 bases. J lost 6 bases, V lost 1 base, and 4 bases had no gene match. The V gene's germline CDR1 is SGHRS and CDR2 YFSETQ. The CDR3 runs to 15 residues.

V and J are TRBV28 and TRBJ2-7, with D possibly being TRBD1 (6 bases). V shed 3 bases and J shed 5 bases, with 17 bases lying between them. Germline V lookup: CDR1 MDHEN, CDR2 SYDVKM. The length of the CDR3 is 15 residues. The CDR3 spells CASSFPGAGRNEQYF. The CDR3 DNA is TGTGCCAGCAGTTTCCCAGGGGCAGGGCGAAACGAGCAGTACTTC.

The CDR3 loop is CASSPLGGRAVEQFF. CDR3 sequence (DNA): TGTGCCAGCTCACCACTTGGCGGGAGGGCTGTTGAGCAGTTCTTC. The chain couples TRBV18 to TRBJ2-1, with 9 bases aligning to TRBD2. This CDR3 has 15 amino acids. V was pared by 1 base and J by 9 bases, with 7 bases of the junction left unmatched. CDR1 is KGHSH and CDR2 is LQKENI in the germline V gene.

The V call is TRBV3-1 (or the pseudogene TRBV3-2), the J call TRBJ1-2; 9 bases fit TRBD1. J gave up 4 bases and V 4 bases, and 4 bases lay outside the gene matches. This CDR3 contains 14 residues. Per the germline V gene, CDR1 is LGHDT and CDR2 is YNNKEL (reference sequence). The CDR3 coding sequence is TGTGCCAGCAGCCGACAGGGGGAGAGCTATGGCTACACCTTC. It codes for CASSRQGESYGYTF.

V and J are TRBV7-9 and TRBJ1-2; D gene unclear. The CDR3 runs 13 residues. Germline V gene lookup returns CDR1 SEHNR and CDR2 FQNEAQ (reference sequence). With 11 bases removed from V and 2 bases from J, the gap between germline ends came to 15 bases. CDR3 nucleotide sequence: TGTGCCGGAACGGCGGGAACCAACTATGGCTACACCTTC. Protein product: CAGTAGTNYGYTF.

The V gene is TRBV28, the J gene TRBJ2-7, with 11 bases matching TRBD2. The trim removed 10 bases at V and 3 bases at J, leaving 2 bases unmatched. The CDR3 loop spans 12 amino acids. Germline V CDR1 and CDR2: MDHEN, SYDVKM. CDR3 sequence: CAITSGSYEQYF. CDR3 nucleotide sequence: TGTGCCATAACTAGCGGGAGCTACGAGCAGTACTTC. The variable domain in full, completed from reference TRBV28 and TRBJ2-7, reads DVKVTQSSRYLVKRTGEKVFLECVQDMDHENMFWYRQDPGLGLRLIYFSYDVKMKEKGDIPEGYSVSREKKERFSLILESASTNQTSMYLCAITSGSYEQYFGPGTRLTVT.

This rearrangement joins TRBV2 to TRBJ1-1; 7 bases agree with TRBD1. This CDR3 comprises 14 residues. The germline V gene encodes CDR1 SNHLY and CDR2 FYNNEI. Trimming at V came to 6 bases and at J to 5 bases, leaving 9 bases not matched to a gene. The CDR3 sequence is CASSTEQGRTEAFF. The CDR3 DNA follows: TGTGCCAGCAGCACCGAACAGGGGAGGACTGAAGCTTTCTTT.

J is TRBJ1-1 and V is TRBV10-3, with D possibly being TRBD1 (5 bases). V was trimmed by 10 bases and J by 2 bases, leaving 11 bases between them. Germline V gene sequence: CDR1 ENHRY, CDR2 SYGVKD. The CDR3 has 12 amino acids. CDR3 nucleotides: TGTGCCACCGCCGGGGGTAACACTGAAGCTTTCTTT. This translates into CATAGGNTEAFF.

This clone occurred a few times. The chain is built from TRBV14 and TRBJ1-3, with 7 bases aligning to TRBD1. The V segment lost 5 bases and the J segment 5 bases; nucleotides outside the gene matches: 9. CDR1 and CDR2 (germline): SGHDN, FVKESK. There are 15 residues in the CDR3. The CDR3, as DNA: TGTGCCAGCAGCGCCATCTGGGACAGTAGAAACACCATATATTTT. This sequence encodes CASSAIWDSRNTIYF. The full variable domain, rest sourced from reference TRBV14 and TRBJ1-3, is EAGVTQFPSHSVIEKGQTVTLRCDPISGHDNLYWYRRVMGKEIKFLLHFVKESKQDESGMPNNRFLAERTGGTYSTLKVQPAELEDSGVYFCASSAIWDSRNTIYFGEGSWLTVV.

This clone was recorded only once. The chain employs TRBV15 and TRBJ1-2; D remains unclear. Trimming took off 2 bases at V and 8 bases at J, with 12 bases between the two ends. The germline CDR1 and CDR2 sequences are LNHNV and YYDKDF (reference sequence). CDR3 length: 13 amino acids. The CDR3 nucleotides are TGTGCCACCAGCAGAAATCTCGACGGCGGCTACACCTTC. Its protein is CATSRNLDGGYTF.

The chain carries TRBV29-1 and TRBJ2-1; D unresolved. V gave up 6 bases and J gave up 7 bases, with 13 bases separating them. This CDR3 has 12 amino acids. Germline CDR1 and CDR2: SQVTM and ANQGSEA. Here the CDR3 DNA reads TGCAGCGTCGCCCGCTCCGGGAATGAGCAGTTCTTC. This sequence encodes CSVARSGNEQFF.

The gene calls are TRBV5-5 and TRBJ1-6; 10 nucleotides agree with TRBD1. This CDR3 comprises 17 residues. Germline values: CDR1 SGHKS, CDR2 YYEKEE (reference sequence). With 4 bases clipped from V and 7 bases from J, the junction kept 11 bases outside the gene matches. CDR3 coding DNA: TGTGCCAGCAGCCCCTTTCCACCGACAGGGGGCAATTCACCCCTCCACTTT. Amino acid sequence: CASSPFPPTGGNSPLHF. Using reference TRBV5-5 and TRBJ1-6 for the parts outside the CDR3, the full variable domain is DAGVTQSPTHLIKTRGQQVTLRCSPISGHKSVSWYQQVLGQGPQFIFQYYEKEERGRGNFPDRFSARQFPNYSSELNVNALLLGDSALYLCASSPFPPTGGNSPLHFGNGTRLTVT.

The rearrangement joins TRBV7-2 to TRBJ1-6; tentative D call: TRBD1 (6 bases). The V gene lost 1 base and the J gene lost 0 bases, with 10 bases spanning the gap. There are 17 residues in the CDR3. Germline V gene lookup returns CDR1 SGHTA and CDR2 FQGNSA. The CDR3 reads CASSLGARGSYNSPLHF. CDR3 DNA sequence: TGTGCCAGCAGCTTAGGAGCCAGGGGCTCCTATAATTCACCCCTCCACTTT.

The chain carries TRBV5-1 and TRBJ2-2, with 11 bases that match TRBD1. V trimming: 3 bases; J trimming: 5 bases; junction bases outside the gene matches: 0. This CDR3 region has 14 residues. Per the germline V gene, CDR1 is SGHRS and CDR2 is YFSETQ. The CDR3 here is CASSWDRGTGELFF. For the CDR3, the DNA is TGCGCCAGCAGCTGGGACAGGGGGACCGGGGAGCTGTTTTTT.

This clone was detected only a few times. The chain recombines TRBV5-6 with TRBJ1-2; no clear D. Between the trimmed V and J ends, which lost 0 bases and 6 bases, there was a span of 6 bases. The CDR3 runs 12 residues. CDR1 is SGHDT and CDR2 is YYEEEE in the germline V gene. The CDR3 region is CASSLGRNGYTF. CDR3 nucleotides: TGTGCCAGCAGCTTGGGCAGGAATGGCTACACCTTC. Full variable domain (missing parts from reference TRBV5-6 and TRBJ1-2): DAGVTQSPTHLIKTRGQQVTLRCSPKSGHDTVSWYQQALGQGPQFIFQYYEEEERQRGNFPDRFSGHQFPNYSSELNVNALLLGDSALYLCASSLGRNGYTFGSGTRLTVV.

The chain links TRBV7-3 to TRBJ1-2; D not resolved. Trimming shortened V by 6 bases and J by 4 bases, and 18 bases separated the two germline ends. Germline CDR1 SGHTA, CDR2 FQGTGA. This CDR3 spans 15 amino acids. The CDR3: CASSPSREVSYGYTF. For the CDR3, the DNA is TGTGCCAGCAGTCCTAGCCGGGAGGTATCCTATGGCTACACCTTC.

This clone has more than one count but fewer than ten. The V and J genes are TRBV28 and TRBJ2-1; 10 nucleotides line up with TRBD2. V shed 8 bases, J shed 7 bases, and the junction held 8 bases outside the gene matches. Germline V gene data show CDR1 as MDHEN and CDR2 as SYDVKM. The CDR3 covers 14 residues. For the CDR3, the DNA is TGTGCCAGCGGGGCTAGCGGGGGTGGGAATGAGCAGTTCTTC. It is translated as CASGASGGGNEQFF.

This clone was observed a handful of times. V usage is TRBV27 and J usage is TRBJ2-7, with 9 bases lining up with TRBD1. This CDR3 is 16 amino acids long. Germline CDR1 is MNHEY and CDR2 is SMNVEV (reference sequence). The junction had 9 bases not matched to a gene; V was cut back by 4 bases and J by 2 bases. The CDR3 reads CASSSRTGGSPYEQYF. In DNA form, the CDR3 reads TGTGCCAGCAGTTCCCGAACAGGGGGCTCCCCCTACGAGCAGTACTTC.

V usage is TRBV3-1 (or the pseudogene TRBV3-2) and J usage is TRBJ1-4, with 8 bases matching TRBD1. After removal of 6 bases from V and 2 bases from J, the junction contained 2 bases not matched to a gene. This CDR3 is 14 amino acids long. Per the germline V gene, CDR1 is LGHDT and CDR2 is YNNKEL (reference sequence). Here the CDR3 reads CASRTGATNEKLFF. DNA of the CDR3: TGTGCCAGCAGGACAGGGGCGACTAATGAAAAACTGTTTTTT.

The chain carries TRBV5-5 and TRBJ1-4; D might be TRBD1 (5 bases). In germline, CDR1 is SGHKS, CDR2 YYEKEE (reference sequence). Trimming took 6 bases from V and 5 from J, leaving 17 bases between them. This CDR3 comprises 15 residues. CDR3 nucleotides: TGTGCCAGCAACCAAATCCGGGGCCGAAATGAAAAACTGTTTTTT. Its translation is CASNQIRGRNEKLFF.

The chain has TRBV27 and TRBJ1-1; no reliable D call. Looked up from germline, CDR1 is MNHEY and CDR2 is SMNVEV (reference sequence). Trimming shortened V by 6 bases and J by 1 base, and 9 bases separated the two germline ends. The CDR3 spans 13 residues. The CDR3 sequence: CASRLAGNTEAFF. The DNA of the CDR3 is TGTGCCAGCAGGTTGGCCGGGAACACTGAAGCTTTCTTT.